This T cell receptor beta chain originates from a study of blood T cell repertoires in COVID-19. As for the study in general: Acute and convalescent COVID-19 specimens originated in the United States, Italy and Spain. From T cells, B-cell-depleted T cells, or PBMCs came the material, which was cDNA or gDNA.

Per the authors' pipeline: Estimation of nucleated cell counts was performed using reference gene primer amplification. The table came from immunoSEQ multiplex PCR; TCRdb's copy has only in-frame clones and leaves some out. V, J and clone size reflect that table, while D and trimming were determined from the DNA. The sample holds a few hundred thousand clones, under 90% seen once. Specimen: peripheral blood. The receptor comes from a man aged 55-75 years with acute or convalescent COVID-19.

This CDR3 is CASAPSDTGELFF. The DNA for the CDR3 is TGTGCTAGTGCCCCTTCGGACACCGGGGAGCTGTTTTTT. The chain combines TRBV12-5 with TRBJ2-2; D gene unclear. Germline lookup yields CDR1 LGHNT and CDR2 FRNRAP. Trimming shortened V by 7 bases and J by 3 bases, and 9 bases separated the two germline ends. CDR3 size: 13 residues.